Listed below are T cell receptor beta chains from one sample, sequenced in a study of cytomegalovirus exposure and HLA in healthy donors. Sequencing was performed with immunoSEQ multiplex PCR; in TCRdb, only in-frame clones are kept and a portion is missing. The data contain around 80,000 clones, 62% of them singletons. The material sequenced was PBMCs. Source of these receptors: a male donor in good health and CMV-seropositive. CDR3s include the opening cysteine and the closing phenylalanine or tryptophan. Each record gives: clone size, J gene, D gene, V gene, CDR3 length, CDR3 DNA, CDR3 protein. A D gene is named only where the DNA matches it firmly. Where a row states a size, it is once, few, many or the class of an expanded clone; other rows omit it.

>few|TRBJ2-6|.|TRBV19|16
TGTGCCAGTAGTATGGGTCAGGCCTCTGGGGCCAACGTCCTGACTTTC
CASSMGQASGANVLTF
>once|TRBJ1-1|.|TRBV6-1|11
TGTGCCAGCAGCATGGAGGCTGAAGCTTTCTTT
CASSMEAEAFF
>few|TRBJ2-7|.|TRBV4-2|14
TGTGCCAGCAGCTTGGCGGAGGGAGCCTACGAGCAGTACTTC
CASSLAEGAYEQYF
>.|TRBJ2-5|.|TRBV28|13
TGTGCCAGCAGGTCGGGGTTGGCAGAGACCCAGTACTTC
CASRSGLAETQYF
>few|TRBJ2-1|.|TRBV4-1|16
TGCGCCAGCAGCCAGGCCCCCTACAGGTCCCAAAATGAGCAGTTCTTC
CASSQAPYRSQNEQFF
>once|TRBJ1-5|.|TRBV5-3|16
TGTGCCAGAAGCTTGACAGGGCCCAGTAGCAATCAGCCCCAGCATTTT
CARSLTGPSSNQPQHF
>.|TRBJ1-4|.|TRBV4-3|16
TGCGCCAGCAGCCAAGGGGCGGGAGTACTTCGGGAAAAACTGTTTTTT
CASSQGAGVLREKLFF
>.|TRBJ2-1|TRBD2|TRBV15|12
TGTGCCGAAGCGGGGTCCTACAATGAGCGGTTCTTC
CAEAGSYNERFF
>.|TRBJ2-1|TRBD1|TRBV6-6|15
TGTGCCAGCAGTTACGGGGACAGGGTTCGGGTTGAGCAGTTCTTC
CASSYGDRVRVEQFF
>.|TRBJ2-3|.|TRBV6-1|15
TGTGCCAGCAGTGAGACTTTAGCGGGCACAGATACGCAGTATTTT
CASSETLAGTDTQYF
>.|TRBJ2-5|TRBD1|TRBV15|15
TGTGCCACCAGCCTTGACAGGGGCCCCCAAGAGACCCAGTACTTC
CATSLDRGPQETQYF
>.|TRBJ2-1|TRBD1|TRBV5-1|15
TGCGCCAGCAGCTCCGGGGACAGGGGGTTAGTAGAGCAGTTCTTC
CASSSGDRGLVEQFF
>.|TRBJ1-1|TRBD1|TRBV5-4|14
TGTGCCAGCAGTTCACAGGGGACGAACACTGAAGCTTTCTTT
CASSSQGTNTEAFF
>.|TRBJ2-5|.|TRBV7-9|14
TGTGCCAGCAGCTTAGCAGCTAGCCAAGAGACCCAGTACTTC
CASSLAASQETQYF
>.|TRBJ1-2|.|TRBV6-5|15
TGTGCCAGCAGTTACACCCAGACAGCTTTAGAGGGCTACACCTTC
CASSYTQTALEGYTF
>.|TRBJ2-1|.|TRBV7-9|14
TGTGCCAGCAGCTTAGCCCCGCCTATCAATGAGCAGTTCTTC
CASSLAPPINEQFF
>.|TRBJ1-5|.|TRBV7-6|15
TGTGCCAGCAGCCAGTCAGCGTATAGCAATCAGCCCCAGCATTTT
CASSQSAYSNQPQHF
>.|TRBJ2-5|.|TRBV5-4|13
TGTGCCAGCAGTCTCCGTACTCGGGAGACCCAGTACTTC
CASSLRTRETQYF
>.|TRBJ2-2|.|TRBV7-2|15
TGTGCCAGCAGCTTATTGGGAGATTTCACCGGGGAGCTGTTTTTT
CASSLLGDFTGELFF
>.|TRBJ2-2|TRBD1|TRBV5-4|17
TGTGCCAGCGGCCGGGACAGTAAAGTTAAGAACACCGGGGAGCTGTTTTTT
CASGRDSKVKNTGELFF
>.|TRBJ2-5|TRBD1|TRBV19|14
TGTGCCAGTAAAGGGGACAGGGGGAAAGAGACCCAGTACTTC
CASKGDRGKETQYF
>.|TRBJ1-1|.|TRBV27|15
TGTGCCAGCAGTTCCCTGGAGGCAGAGACTTTGGAAGCTTTCTTT
CASSSLEAETLEAFF
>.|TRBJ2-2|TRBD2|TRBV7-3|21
TGTGCCAGCAGCTCCCCCCCCGGGCGGGAGGGCCGAAGGGTACGGAACGGGGAGCTGTTTTTT
CASSSPPGREGRRVRNGELFF
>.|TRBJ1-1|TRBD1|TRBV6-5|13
TGTGCCAGCAGTTTGTACAGGGGGCCCGAAGCTTTCTTT
CASSLYRGPEAFF
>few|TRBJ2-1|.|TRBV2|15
TGTGCCAGCAGCCTTACTATCACCTTATACAATGAGCAGTTCTTC
CASSLTITLYNEQFF
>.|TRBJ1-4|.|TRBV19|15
TGTGCCAGTAGTATGCATCTGGGAAGGGGTGAAAAACTGTTTTTT
CASSMHLGRGEKLFF
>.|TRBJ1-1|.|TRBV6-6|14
TGTGCCAGCAGTCCGCACCGACGACAGCCTGAAGCTTTCTTT
CASSPHRRQPEAFF
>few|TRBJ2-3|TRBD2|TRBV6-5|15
TGTGCCAGCAGTTACGCACTAGCGGGCACAGATACGCAGTATTTT
CASSYALAGTDTQYF
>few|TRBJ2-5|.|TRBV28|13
TGTGCCAGCGCCCCCGGGGGTGTAGAGACCCAGTACTTC
CASAPGGVETQYF
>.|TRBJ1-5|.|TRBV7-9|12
TGTGCCAGCAGCTTACTGAATCAGCCCCAGCATTTT
CASSLLNQPQHF
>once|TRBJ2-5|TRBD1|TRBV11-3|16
TGTGCCAGCAGCCCTGGTAGGGGGACAGGGAAAGAGACCCAGTACTTC
CASSPGRGTGKETQYF
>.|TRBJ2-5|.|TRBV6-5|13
TGTGCCAGCAGTTCCCTGGGCGCGGAGACCCAGTACTTC
CASSSLGAETQYF